The 7 T cell receptor beta chains below all came from one sample that was sequenced in a study of T cell changes during pregnancy in multiple sclerosis. Assay used: immunoSEQ multiplex PCR; TCRdb lists only in-frame clones, some missing. This repertoire shows about 56,000 clones, around 91% found once; its top ten account for roughly 1.8%. The sample in question was peripheral blood, obtained after pregnancy. These receptors all come from a female donor with multiple sclerosis, enrolled in a pregnancy study.

The chain links TRBV4-1 to TRBJ2-5; 7 bases are a match to TRBD2. The junction had 7 bases not matched to a gene; V was cut back by 2 bases and J by 4 bases. Germline CDR1 MGHRA, CDR2 YSYEKL. The CDR3 is 15 amino acids. In DNA, the CDR3 is TGCGCCAGCAGCCAACCTGGACTAGGAGGAGAGACCCAGTACTTC. Its protein is CASSQPGLGGETQYF.

The chain links TRBV27 to TRBJ1-2, with D perhaps matching TRBD1 (5 bases). CDR3 length: 13 amino acids. The V gene lost 3 bases and the J gene lost 4 bases, with 9 bases spanning the gap. Germline V lookup: CDR1 MNHEY, CDR2 SMNVEV (reference sequence). Here the CDR3 reads CASSFQGFYGYTF. CDR3 in DNA: TGTGCCAGCAGTTTCCAGGGTTTCTATGGCTACACCTTC.

V usage is TRBV6-1 and J usage is TRBJ2-1, with TRBD1 identical over 9 bases. CDR1 and CDR2 from the germline V gene are MNHNS and SASEGT. This CDR3 comprises 15 residues. Trimming at V came to 7 bases and at J to 10 bases, leaving 14 bases not matched to a gene. The CDR3 DNA reads as TGTGCCAGCACTAGATCGGGACAGGGACGGACCGAGCAGTTCTTC. It codes for CASTRSGQGRTEQFF.

The V gene is TRBV7-9, the J gene TRBJ2-2; possible D gene TRBD2, 5 bases. The CDR3 loop spans 19 amino acids. Trimming took off 7 bases at V and 1 base at J, with 25 bases between the two ends. The germline V gene has CDR1 SEHNR and CDR2 FQNEAQ (reference sequence). In nucleotides, the CDR3 is TGTGCCAGCACCCCCACGGGGTATCTTTTGTTACTGAACACCGGGGAGCTGTTTTTT. Translated, it gives CASTPTGYLLLLNTGELFF.

The genes are TRBV6-5 and TRBJ2-7; 9 bases agree with TRBD2. Losses at the gene ends were 5 bases for V and 2 bases for J; bases not matched to a gene: 7. The CDR3 runs to 15 residues. Per germline, CDR1 MNHEY and CDR2 SVGAGI. The CDR3 protein is CASSPSGGLAYEQYF. The CDR3 nucleotides read TGTGCCAGCAGTCCAAGCGGGGGGCTAGCCTACGAGCAGTACTTC.

The chain employs TRBV9 and TRBJ2-1; maybe TRBD2 (7 bases). The length of the CDR3 is 17 residues. Looked up from germline, CDR1 is SGDLS and CDR2 is YYNGEE. The V end lost 3 bases, the J end lost 2 bases, and 18 bases lay between the germline ends. CDR3 DNA: TGTGCCAGCAGCGCGGGGGGCGGGGAGTTCGCCTACAATGAGCAGTTCTTC. The encoded protein is CASSAGGGEFAYNEQFF.

This chain links TRBV5-1 with TRBJ2-5, with D perhaps matching TRBD1 (6 bases). Trimming left V 4 bases short and J 3 bases short, with 7 bases between. Germline V gene sequence: CDR1 SGHRS, CDR2 YFSETQ. The CDR3 length is 12 residues. CDR3 sequence reads: CASSNREETQYF. For the CDR3, the DNA is TGCGCCAGCAGCAACAGGGAAGAGACCCAGTACTTC. The full variable domain, completed using reference TRBV5-1 and TRBJ2-5, is KAGVTQTPRYLIKTRGQQVTLSCSPISGHRSVSWYQQTPGQGLQFLFEYFSETQRNKGNFPGRFSGRQFSNSRSEMNVSTLELGDSALYLCASSNREETQYFGPGTRLLVL.